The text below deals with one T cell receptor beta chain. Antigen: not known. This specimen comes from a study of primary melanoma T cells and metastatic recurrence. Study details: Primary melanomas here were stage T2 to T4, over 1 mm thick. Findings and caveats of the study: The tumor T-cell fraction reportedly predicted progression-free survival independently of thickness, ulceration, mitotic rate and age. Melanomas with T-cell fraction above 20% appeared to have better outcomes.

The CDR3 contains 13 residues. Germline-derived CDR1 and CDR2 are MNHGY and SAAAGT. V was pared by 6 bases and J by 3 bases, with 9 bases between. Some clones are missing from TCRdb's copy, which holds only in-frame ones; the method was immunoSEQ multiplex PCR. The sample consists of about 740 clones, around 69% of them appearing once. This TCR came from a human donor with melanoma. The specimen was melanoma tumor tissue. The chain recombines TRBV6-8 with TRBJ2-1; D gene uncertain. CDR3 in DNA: TGTGCCAGCAGCCCGTCACACTACAATGAGCAGTTCTTC. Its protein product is CASSPSHYNEQFF.